What follows is one T cell receptor (beta chain) and its context. The target antigen is unknown. This entry comes from a study of T-cell reconstitution after alpha-beta-depleted transplantation in children. Findings and caveats of the study: It was reported that alpha-beta T cells came from several hundred expanded graft clones (about two months after transplant).

Trimming left V 1 base short and J 5 bases short, with 18 bases between. CDR1 SGHVS and CDR2 FNYEAQ come from the germline V gene. This CDR3 comprises 17 residues. TCRbeta library preparation incorporated unique molecular identifiers. TCRdb itself ran the PCR reads through MiXCR, one entry per CDR3 protein. The sample lists nearly 350,000 distinct CDR3 sequences, 16% occurring once. This chain joins TRBV7-6 and TRBJ2-1; weak D call: TRBD2 (6 bases). This sequence was found in a male patient under 10 years old who had a stem cell transplant for acute lymphoblastic leukemia, so the T cells may come from the graft donor. The specimen comprised PBMCs, mostly from graft donor cells, sampled 360 days after TCRalphabeta/CD19-depleted stem cell transplant. Here the CDR3 DNA reads TGTGCCAGCAGCTTAGGGGGAGGCCCCCCTGGGAACAATGAGCAGTTCTTC. Its translation is CASSLGGGPPGNNEQFF.